One sample yielded the 5 T cell receptor beta chains listed below, sequenced in a study of T cell repertoires in cytomegalovirus infection. These receptors have no known antigen. From the reads, TCRdb called clonotypes with MiXCR, one entry per CDR3 protein. The table records 340,000 or so distinct CDR3 sequences, just under 25% of them present only once. The source was cultured PBMCs, collected from culture after CMV antigen stimulation. These receptors were collected from a human donor in good health (CMV status not recorded). Some clones in this sample may be carry-over from other donors' samples.

The rearrangement joins TRBV3-1 to TRBJ1-1, with a weak D call TRBD1 (5 bases). Trimming pared 5 bases from V and 6 bases from J, leaving 16 bases between. Germline lookup yields CDR1 LGHDT and CDR2 YNNKEL (reference sequence). The CDR3 extends over 14 amino acids. The CDR3 loop reads CASSARTQGAEAFF. CDR3 DNA: TGTGCCAGCAGCGCTCGGACCCAGGGCGCTGAAGCTTTCTTT.

This clonotype has at least ten counts. The rearrangement joins TRBV7-2 to TRBJ2-1; TRBD2 matches 7 bases. Germline V gene lookup returns CDR1 SGHTA and CDR2 FQGNSA. The V segment lost 4 bases and the J segment 8 bases; nucleotides outside the gene matches: 5. The CDR3 loop spans 13 amino acids. CDR3 sequence reads: CASSSGLVDEQFF. The CDR3 nucleotides are TGTGCCAGCAGCTCCGGACTAGTCGATGAGCAGTTCTTC. Combining the CDR3 with reference TRBV7-2 and TRBJ2-1 gives the whole variable domain GAGVSQSPSNKVTEKGKDVELRCDPISGHTALYWYRQSLGQGLEFLIYFQGNSAPDKSGLPSDRFSAERTGGSVSTLTIQRTQQEDSAVYLCASSSGLVDEQFFGPGTRLTVL.

This clonotype appeared many times. The V gene is TRBV7-9, the J gene TRBJ1-5, with 7 bases lining up with TRBD1. CDR3 length: 17 residues. V gave up 1 base and J gave up 6 bases; unmatched junction bases: 12. The germline V gene has CDR1 SEHNR and CDR2 FQNEAQ (reference sequence). The chain's CDR3 is CASSLGAGGGRSQPQHF. The CDR3 coding sequence is TGTGCCAGCAGCTTAGGCGCAGGGGGTGGTAGGAGTCAGCCCCAGCATTTT. The complete variable domain, with remaining parts taken from reference TRBV7-9 and TRBJ1-5, reads DTGVSQNPRHKITKRGQNVTFRCDPISEHNRLYWYRQTLGQGPEFLTYFQNEAQLEKSRLLSDRFSAERPKGSFSTLEIQRTEQGDSAMYLCASSLGAGGGRSQPQHFGDGTRLSIL.

CDR3 in DNA: TGTGCCATCAACCCACAGCCACGCTACGAGCAGTACTTC. Its translation is CAINPQPRYEQYF. This chain uses TRBV19 with TRBJ2-7; D gene ambiguous. Trimming stripped 10 bases from V and 3 bases from J, with 16 bases between. This CDR3 spans 13 amino acids. Germline V CDR1 and CDR2: LNHDA, SQIVND (reference sequence).

CDR3 sequence: CASSSPASRAFF. The CDR3 nucleotides are TGTGCCAGCAGTTCTCCGGCCTCGCGAGCTTTCTTT. The chain couples TRBV6-5 to TRBJ1-1; no clear D. V gave up 4 bases and J gave up 10 bases, with 13 bases separating them. The CDR3 is made up of 12 amino acids. In germline, CDR1 is MNHEY, CDR2 SVGAGI.